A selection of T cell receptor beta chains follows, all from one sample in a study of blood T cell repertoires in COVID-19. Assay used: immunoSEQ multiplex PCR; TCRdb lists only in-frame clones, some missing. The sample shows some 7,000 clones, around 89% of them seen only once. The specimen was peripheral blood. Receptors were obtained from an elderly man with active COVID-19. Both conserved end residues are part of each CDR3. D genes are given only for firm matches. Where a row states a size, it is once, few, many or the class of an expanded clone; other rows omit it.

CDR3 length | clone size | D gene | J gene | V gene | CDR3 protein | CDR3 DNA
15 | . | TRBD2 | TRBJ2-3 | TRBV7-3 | CASSPTSETTDTQYF | TGTGCCAGCAGCCCGACTAGCGAGACCACAGATACGCAGTATTTT
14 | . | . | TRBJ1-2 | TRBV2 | CASSEVQGFYGYTF | TGTGCCAGCAGTGAAGTGCAGGGGTTCTATGGCTACACCTTC
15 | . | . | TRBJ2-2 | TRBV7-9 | CASSLNRLNTGELFF | TGTGCCAGCAGCTTAAACAGGCTTAACACCGGGGAGCTGTTTTTT
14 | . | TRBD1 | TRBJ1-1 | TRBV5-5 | CASSSRGLNTEAFF | TGTGCCAGCAGCTCCAGGGGGCTGAACACTGAAGCTTTCTTT
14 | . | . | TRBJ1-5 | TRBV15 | CATSRPGIPQPQHF | TGTGCCACCAGCAGACCAGGGATCCCTCAGCCCCAGCATTTT
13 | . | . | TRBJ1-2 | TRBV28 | CASSQGLSYGYTF | TGTGCCAGCAGTCAGGGGCTCAGCTATGGCTACACCTTC
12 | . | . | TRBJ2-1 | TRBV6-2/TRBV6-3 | CASSYSGKLQFF | TGTGCCAGCAGTTATTCCGGGAAGCTCCAGTTCTTC
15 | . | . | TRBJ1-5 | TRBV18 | CASSTMGGQGQPQHF | TGTGCCAGCTCAACGATGGGGGGGCAAGGGCAGCCCCAGCATTTT
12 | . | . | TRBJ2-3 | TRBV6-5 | CASSLSRDTQYF | TGTGCCAGCAGCCTAAGTCGAGATACGCAGTATTTT
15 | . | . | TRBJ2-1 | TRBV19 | CASSIVSGRVNEQFF | TGTGCCAGTAGTATAGTCTCCGGCAGGGTAAATGAGCAGTTCTTC
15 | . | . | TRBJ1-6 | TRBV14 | CASSQVRGPNSPLHF | TGTGCCAGCAGCCAAGTCAGGGGTCCCAATTCACCCCTCCACTTT
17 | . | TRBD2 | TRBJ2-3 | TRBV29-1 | CSVEPSRTSGSTDTQYF | TGCAGCGTTGAACCCTCCCGGACTAGCGGGAGTACAGATACGCAGTATTTT
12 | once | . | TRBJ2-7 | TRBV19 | CASSFGQYEQYF | TGTGCCAGTAGTTTCGGTCAATACGAGCAGTACTTC
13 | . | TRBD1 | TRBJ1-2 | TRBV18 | CASSRTGNGGYTF | TGTGCCAGCTCACGGACAGGGAATGGTGGCTACACCTTC
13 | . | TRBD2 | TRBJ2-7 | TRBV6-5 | CASRSGSTYEQYF | TGTGCCAGCCGGAGCGGGAGTACTTACGAGCAGTACTTC
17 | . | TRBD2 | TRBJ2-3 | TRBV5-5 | CASSYRTSGGGTDTQYF | TGTGCCAGCAGCTACCGGACTAGCGGGGGGGGAACAGATACGCAGTATTTT
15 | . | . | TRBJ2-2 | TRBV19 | CASSTLTVRTGELFF | TGTGCCAGTAGTACCTTGACAGTTCGCACCGGGGAGCTGTTTTTT
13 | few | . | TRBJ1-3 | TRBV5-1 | CASSTSSGNTIYF | TGCGCCAGCTCGACTAGCTCTGGAAACACCATATATTTT
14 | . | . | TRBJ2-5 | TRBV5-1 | CASSLVVGGETQYF | TGCGCCAGCAGCTTGGTCGTCGGCGGAGAGACCCAGTACTTC
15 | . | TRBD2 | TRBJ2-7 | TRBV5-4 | CASSPGGGSTYEQYF | TGTGCCAGCAGCCCGGGCGGGGGGTCCACCTACGAGCAGTACTTC
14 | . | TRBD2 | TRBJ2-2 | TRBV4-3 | CASRLAGATGELFF | TGCGCCAGCAGACTAGCGGGAGCCACCGGGGAGCTGTTTTTT
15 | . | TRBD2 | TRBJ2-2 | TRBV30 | CACAPGLVITGELFF | TGTGCCTGTGCCCCGGGACTAGTTATAACCGGGGAGCTGTTTTTT
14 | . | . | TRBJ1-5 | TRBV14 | CASSRTGRNQPQHF | TGTGCCAGCAGCCGCACAGGGCGCAATCAGCCCCAGCATTTT
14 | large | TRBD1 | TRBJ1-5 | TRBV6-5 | CASRPGQGSQPQHF | TGTGCCAGCAGACCCGGACAGGGGAGTCAGCCCCAGCATTTT